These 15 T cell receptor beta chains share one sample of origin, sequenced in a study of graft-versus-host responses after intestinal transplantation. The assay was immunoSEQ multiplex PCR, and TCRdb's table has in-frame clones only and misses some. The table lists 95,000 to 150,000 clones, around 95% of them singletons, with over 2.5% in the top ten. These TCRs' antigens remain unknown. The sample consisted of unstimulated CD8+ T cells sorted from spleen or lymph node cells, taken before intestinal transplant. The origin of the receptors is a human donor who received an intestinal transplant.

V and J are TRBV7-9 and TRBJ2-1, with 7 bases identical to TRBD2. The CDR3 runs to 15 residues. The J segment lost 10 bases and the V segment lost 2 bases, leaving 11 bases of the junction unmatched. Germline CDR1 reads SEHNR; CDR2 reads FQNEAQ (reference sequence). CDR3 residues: CASSLSGLAVGEQFF. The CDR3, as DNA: TGTGCCAGCAGCTTAAGCGGGCTAGCGGTCGGGGAGCAGTTCTTC.

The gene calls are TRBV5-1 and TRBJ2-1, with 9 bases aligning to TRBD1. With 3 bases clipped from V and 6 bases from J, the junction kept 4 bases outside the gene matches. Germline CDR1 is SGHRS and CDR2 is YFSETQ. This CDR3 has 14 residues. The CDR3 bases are TGCGCCAGCAGCTCTGGACAGGGGCTCAATGAGCAGTTCTTC. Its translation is CASSSGQGLNEQFF.

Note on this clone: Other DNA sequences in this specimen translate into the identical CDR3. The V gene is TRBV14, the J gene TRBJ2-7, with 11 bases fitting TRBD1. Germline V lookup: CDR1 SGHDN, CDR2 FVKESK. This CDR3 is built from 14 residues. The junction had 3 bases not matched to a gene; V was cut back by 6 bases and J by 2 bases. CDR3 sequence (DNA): TGTGCCAGCAGTCGGGGACAGGGGGCCTACGAGCAGTACTTC. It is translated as CASSRGQGAYEQYF. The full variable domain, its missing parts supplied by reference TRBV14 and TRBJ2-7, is EAGVTQFPSHSVIEKGQTVTLRCDPISGHDNLYWYRRVMGKEIKFLLHFVKESKQDESGMPNNRFLAERTGGTYSTLKVQPAELEDSGVYFCASSRGQGAYEQYFGPGTRLTVT.

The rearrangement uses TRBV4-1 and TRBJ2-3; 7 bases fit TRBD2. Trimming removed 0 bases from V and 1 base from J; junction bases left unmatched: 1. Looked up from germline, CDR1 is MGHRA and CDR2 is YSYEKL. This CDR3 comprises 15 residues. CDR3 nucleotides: TGCGCCAGCAGCCAAGATCGGGGGGGCACAGATACGCAGTATTTT. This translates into CASSQDRGGTDTQYF.

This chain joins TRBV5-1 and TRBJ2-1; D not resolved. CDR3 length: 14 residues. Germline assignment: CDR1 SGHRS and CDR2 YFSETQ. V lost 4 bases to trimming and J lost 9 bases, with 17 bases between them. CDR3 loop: CASSPETGYGEQFF. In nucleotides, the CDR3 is TGCGCCAGCAGCCCAGAGACGGGCTACGGTGAGCAGTTCTTC. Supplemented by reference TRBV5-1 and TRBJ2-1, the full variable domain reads KAGVTQTPRYLIKTRGQQVTLSCSPISGHRSVSWYQQTPGQGLQFLFEYFSETQRNKGNFPGRFSGRQFSNSRSEMNVSTLELGDSALYLCASSPETGYGEQFFGPGTRLTVL.

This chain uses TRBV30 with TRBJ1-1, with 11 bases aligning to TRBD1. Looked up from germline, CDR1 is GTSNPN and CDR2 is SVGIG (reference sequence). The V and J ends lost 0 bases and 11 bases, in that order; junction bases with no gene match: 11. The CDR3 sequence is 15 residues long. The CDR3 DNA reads TGTGCCTGGAGTGTTATCGGACAGGGGGCGATTCTGGCTTTCTTT. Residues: CAWSVIGQGAILAFF.

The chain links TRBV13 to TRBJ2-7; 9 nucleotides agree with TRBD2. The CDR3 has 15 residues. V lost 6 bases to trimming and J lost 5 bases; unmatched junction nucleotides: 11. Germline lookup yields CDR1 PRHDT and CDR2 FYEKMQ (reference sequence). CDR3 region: CASRSGQAGGDEQYF. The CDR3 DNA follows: TGTGCCAGCAGGTCGGGCCAGGCGGGAGGGGACGAGCAGTACTTC.

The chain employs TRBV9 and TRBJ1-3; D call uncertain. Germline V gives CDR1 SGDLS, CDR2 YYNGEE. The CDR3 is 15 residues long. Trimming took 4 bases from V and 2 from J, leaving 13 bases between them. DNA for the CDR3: TGTGCCAGCAGCACCGCGGAGGGTACTGGAAACACCATATATTTT. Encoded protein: CASSTAEGTGNTIYF.

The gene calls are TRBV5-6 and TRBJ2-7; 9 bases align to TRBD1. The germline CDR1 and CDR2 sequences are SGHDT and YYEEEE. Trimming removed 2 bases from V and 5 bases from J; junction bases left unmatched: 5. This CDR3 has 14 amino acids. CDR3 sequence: CASSFGTGIHEQYF. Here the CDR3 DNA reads TGTGCCAGCAGCTTCGGGACAGGGATACACGAGCAGTACTTC.

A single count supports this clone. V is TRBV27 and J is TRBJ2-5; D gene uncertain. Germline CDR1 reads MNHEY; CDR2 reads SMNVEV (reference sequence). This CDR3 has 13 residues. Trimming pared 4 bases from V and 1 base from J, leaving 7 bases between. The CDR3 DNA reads TGTGCCAGCAGTTCCACATTCCAAGAGACCCAGTACTTC. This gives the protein CASSSTFQETQYF.

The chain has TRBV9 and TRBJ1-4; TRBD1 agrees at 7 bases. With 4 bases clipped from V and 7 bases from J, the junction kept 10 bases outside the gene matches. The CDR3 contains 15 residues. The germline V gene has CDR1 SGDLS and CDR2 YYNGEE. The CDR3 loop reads CASSTQGRGREKLFF. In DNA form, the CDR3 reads TGTGCCAGCAGCACCCAAGGGAGGGGGCGTGAAAAACTGTTTTTT.

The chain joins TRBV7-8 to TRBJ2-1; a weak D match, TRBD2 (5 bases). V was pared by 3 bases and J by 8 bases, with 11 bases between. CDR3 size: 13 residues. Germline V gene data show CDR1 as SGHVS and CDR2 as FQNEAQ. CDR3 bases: TGTGCCAGCAGCTTCCTTAGGCGGGATGAGCAGTTCTTC. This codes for CASSFLRRDEQFF.

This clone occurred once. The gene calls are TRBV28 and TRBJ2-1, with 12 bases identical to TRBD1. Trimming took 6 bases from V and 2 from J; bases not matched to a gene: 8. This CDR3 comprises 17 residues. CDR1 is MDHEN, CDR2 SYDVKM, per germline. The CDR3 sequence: CASSTRDRGHTYNEQFF. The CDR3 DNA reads TGTGCCAGCAGCACGAGGGACAGGGGGCATACCTACAATGAGCAGTTCTTC.

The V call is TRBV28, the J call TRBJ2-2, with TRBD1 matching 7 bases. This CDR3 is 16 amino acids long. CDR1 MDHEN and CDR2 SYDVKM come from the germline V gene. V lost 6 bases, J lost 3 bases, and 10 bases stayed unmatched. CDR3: CASRAPGTAYTGELFF. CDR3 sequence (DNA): TGTGCCAGCAGGGCACCGGGGACAGCGTACACCGGGGAGCTGTTTTTT.

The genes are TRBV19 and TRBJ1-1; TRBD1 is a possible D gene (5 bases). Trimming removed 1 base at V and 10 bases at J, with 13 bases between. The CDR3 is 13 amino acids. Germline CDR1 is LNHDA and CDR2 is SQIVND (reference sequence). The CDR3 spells CASSIAPGTRAFF. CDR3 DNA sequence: TGTGCCAGTAGTATAGCTCCAGGGACTCGAGCTTTCTTT.